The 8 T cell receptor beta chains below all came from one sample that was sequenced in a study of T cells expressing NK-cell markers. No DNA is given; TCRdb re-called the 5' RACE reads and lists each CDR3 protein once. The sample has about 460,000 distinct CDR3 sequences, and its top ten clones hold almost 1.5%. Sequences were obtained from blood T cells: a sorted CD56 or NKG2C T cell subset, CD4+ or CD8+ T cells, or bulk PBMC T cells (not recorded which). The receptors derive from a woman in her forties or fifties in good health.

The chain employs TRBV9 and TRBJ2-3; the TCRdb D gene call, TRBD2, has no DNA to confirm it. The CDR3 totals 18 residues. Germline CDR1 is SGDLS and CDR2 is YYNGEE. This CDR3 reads CASSAIRTSGRSRDTQYF.

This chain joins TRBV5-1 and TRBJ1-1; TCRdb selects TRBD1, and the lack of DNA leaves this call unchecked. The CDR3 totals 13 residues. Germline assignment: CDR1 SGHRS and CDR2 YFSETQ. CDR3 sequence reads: CASSSQGLPEAFF.

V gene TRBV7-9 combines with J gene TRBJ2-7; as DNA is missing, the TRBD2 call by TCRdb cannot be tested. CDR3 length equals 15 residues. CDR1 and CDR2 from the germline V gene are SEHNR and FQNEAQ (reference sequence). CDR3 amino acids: CASSPPGLAGAEQYF.

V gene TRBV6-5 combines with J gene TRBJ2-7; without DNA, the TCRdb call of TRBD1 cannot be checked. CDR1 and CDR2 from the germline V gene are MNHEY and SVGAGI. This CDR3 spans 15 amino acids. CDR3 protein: CASSSRQGPSYEQYF.

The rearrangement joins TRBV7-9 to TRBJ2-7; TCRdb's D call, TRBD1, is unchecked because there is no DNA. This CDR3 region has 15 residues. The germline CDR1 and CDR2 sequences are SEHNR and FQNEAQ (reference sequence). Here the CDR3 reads CASSLFPDRASEQYF.

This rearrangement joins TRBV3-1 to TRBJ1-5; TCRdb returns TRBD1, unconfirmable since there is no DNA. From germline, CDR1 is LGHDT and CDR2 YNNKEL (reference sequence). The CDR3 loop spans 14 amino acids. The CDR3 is CASSLTGDLQPQHF.

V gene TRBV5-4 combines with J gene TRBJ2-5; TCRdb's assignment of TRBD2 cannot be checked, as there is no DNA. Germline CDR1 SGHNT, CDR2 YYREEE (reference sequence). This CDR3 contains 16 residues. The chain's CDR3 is CASSLGSGRLQETQYF.

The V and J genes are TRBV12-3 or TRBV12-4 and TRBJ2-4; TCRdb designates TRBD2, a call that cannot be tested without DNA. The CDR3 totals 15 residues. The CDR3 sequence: CASSLPSVRVNIQYF.